This TCR beta chain was sequenced in a study of blood T cell repertoires in COVID-19. About the study: PBMCs, B-cell-depleted T cells, or T cells provided the cDNA or gDNA that made up the material.

This table comes from immunoSEQ multiplex PCR, and its TCRdb copy is limited to in-frame clones, with some not included. The sample includes about 150,000 clones, 84% of them seen just once. Germline CDR1 and CDR2: MNHNY and SVGAGI (reference sequence). The J segment lost 7 bases and the V segment lost 11 bases, leaving 7 bases of the junction unmatched. The CDR3 is 12 amino acids. The TCR sequence derives from a woman aged 50 to 60 in a cohort sampled during active or convalescent COVID-19. This chain links TRBV6-6 with TRBJ1-2; 10 positions match TRBD1. The sequenced sample consisted of peripheral blood. The CDR3 loop is CAGGQGVLGYTF. The DNA for the CDR3 is TGTGCCGGAGGACAGGGGGTCCTTGGCTACACCTTC.